This is a list of T cell receptor beta chains from one sample in a study of spatial heterogeneity in lung cancer. TCRdb recomputed calls from the 5' RACE reads with MiXCR, one row per CDR3 protein. The data contain about 35,000 distinct CDR3 sequences, approximately 3% of them singletons. Source: normal lung tissue next to the tumor, taken at surgery. The receptors originated from a male donor with early-stage non-small cell lung cancer. CDR3s include the opening cysteine and the closing phenylalanine or tryptophan. A D gene is named only where the DNA matches it firmly. Clone size is stated in some rows and not others, as once, few, many or a class when expanded.

clone size,D gene,J gene,V gene,CDR3 DNA,CDR3 protein
many,NA,TRBJ1-3,TRBV11-3,TGTGCCAGCAGCTTATACTCTGGAAACACCATATATTTT,CASSLYSGNTIYF
many,NA,TRBJ2-2,TRBV6-2/TRBV6-3,TGTGCCAGCAGACTACTCCGGGCCGGGGAGCTGTTTTTT,CASRLLRAGELFF
many,TRBD2,TRBJ2-7,TRBV5-5,TGTGCCAGCAGCTTTGGACTAGCGGGAGGTCTGTCCGAGCAGTACTTC,CASSFGLAGGLSEQYF
many,NA,TRBJ1-1,TRBV28,TGTGCCAGCAGTTCCCGTAACACTGAAGCTTTCTTT,CASSSRNTEAFF
many,NA,TRBJ2-5,TRBV6-1,TGTGCCAGCAGTGAACCAGTAAATGGGAAAGAGACCCAGTACTTC,CASSEPVNGKETQYF
many,TRBD1,TRBJ2-1,TRBV11-2,TGTGCCAGCAGCATCTACGGACAGGGCACAGCCTACAATGAGCAGTTCTTC,CASSIYGQGTAYNEQFF
many,TRBD1,TRBJ1-2,TRBV3-1,TGTGCCAGCAGCCCACAGGGGAACTATGGCTACACCTTC,CASSPQGNYGYTF
NA,TRBD1,TRBJ1-2,TRBV18,TGTGCCAGCTCAGCTGACAGGGCGGGGCTCTATGGCTACACCTTC,CASSADRAGLYGYTF
many,NA,TRBJ2-3,TRBV11-3,TGTGCCAGCAGCCGTGGGGGTGGCGATACGCAGTATTTT,CASSRGGGDTQYF
NA,NA,TRBJ1-1,TRBV7-9,TGTGCCAGCATCTCATTCAGGGGTTTGAACACTGAAGCTTTCTTT,CASISFRGLNTEAFF
many,NA,TRBJ2-5,TRBV20-1,TGCAGTGCCCCCCGACAGCAAGAGACCCAGTACTTC,CSAPRQQETQYF
many,NA,TRBJ1-1,TRBV29-1,TGCAGCATGCGGGGGTCCTTGAACACTGAAGCTTTCTTT,CSMRGSLNTEAFF
NA,NA,TRBJ2-3,TRBV2,TGTGCCAGCAGGAAAGTGGGGAGTACATCTAGCACAGATACGCAGTATTTT,CASRKVGSTSSTDTQYF
NA,TRBD1,TRBJ2-1,TRBV18,TGTGCCAGCTCAACAGGGGGCGCCCGCAATGAGCAGTTCTTC,CASSTGGARNEQFF
many,TRBD1,TRBJ1-1,TRBV4-1,TGCGCCAGCAGCCAACGGACAGGAGGGACTGAAGCTTTCTTT,CASSQRTGGTEAFF
many,NA,TRBJ2-2,TRBV20-1,TGCAGTGCTAGACGACCGTCGAACACCGGGGAGCTGTTTTTT,CSARRPSNTGELFF
many,TRBD2,TRBJ2-1,TRBV29-1,TGCAGCGTCGAGGGACTAGCGGATGAGCAGTTCTTC,CSVEGLADEQFF
few,NA,TRBJ2-7,TRBV18,TGTGCCAGCTCATACTCGGAGGGGAGAAACGAGCAGTACTTC,CASSYSEGRNEQYF
many,NA,TRBJ1-4,TRBV5-4,TGTGCCAGCAGTCCCTCGGATGGGGGAGCCGAAAAACTGTTTTTT,CASSPSDGGAEKLFF
many,NA,TRBJ1-5,TRBV15,TGTGCCACCAGCAGGGACGGAAGCCCGAATCAGCCCCAGCATTTT,CATSRDGSPNQPQHF
many,TRBD2,TRBJ2-5,TRBV20-1,TGCAGTGCCCCGGGACTAGCAGAGACCCAGTACTTC,CSAPGLAETQYF
many,NA,TRBJ2-3,TRBV5-1,TGCGCCAGCGGCGATCTAAACACAGATACGCAGTATTTT,CASGDLNTDTQYF
many,NA,TRBJ1-4,TRBV27,TGTGCCAGCAGTCCCCGACAGAGTAACAATGAAAAACTGTTTTTT,CASSPRQSNNEKLFF
many,NA,TRBJ1-2,TRBV29-1,TGCAGCGCATTGACAGAAAACTATGGCTACACCTTC,CSALTENYGYTF
many,TRBD2,TRBJ2-1,TRBV11-2,TGTGCCAGCAGCTCGCCACTAGCGGGGGACAATGAGCAGTTCTTC,CASSSPLAGDNEQFF
NA,NA,TRBJ1-1,TRBV7-9,TGTGCCAGCACGGTAGAGGGGTTCACGTACACTGAAGCTTTCTTT,CASTVEGFTYTEAFF
many,NA,TRBJ1-4,TRBV9,TGTGCCAGCAGCCCGGGCGGTGAAAAACTGTTTTTT,CASSPGGEKLFF
many,NA,TRBJ1-1,TRBV7-9,TGTGCCAGCAGCTCCCCCCCAGAATCCGCTTTCTTT,CASSSPPESAFF
many,NA,TRBJ1-6,TRBV5-1,TGCGCCAGCAGCTTGGTTCCGAGAACCGACTCACCCCTCCACTTT,CASSLVPRTDSPLHF
many,NA,TRBJ1-5,TRBV19,TGTGCCAGTGGATGGGGCAATCAGCCCCAGCATTTT,CASGWGNQPQHF
many,NA,TRBJ1-2,TRBV20-1,TGCAGTGCTACCCTTCAGGGGTATGGCTACACCTTC,CSATLQGYGYTF
many,NA,TRBJ2-7,TRBV20-1,TGCAGTGCTGCGAAGACTGGTAACGAGCAGTACTTC,CSAAKTGNEQYF
many,TRBD1,TRBJ2-3,TRBV2,TGTGCCAGCAGGGGAGACAGGGGGCACACAGATACGCAGTATTTT,CASRGDRGHTDTQYF
NA,NA,TRBJ2-3,TRBV7-8,TGTGCCAGCACCCCCTCTCAGGATACGCAGTATTTT,CASTPSQDTQYF
many,NA,TRBJ1-3,TRBV10-2,TGCGCCACCTCAACCATGCTCTCTGGAAACACCATATATTTT,CATSTMLSGNTIYF
many,TRBD1,TRBJ2-7,TRBV20-1,TGCAGTGCTAGAGATGGGACAGGATGGTACGAGCAGTACTTC,CSARDGTGWYEQYF
many,NA,TRBJ1-2,TRBV28,TGTGCCAGCAGTTTAGTGACTGTGAACTATGGCTACACCTTC,CASSLVTVNYGYTF
many,NA,TRBJ1-6,TRBV5-1,TGCGCCAGCAGCTCAACGTACACGAGGAGCAATTCACCCCTCCACTTT,CASSSTYTRSNSPLHF
medium-sized,TRBD2,TRBJ2-7,TRBV28,TGTGCCAGCAGTTCACTAGCGGGAGTCAACGAGCAGTACTTC,CASSSLAGVNEQYF
many,TRBD2,TRBJ2-7,TRBV9,TGTGCCAGCAGCGTAGCTGCGGGGGGGTCCTACGAGCAGTACTTC,CASSVAAGGSYEQYF
many,NA,TRBJ1-4,TRBV18,TGTGCCAGCTCACCCGAGGCTTATCGCTCTTCCGGGCGGGATAATGAAAAACTGTTTTTT,CASSPEAYRSSGRDNEKLFF
few,NA,TRBJ2-7,TRBV29-1,TGCAGCGTCGGGAGTAGCTACGAGCAGTACTTC,CSVGSSYEQYF
many,NA,TRBJ1-4,TRBV15,TGTGCCACCAGCAGCCTAGGACAATTCGGTGAAAAACTGTTTTTT,CATSSLGQFGEKLFF
many,TRBD2,TRBJ2-1,TRBV28,TGTGCCAGCAGTGTAGGGGGACTAGCGGGAGATCTTAGGGAAAATGAGCAGTTCTTC,CASSVGGLAGDLRENEQFF
many,NA,TRBJ2-4,TRBV7-9,TGTGCCAGCAGCTCTACCCAAAACATTCAGTACTTC,CASSSTQNIQYF
many,NA,TRBJ2-3,TRBV6-2/TRBV6-3,TGTGCCAGCAGTTACCGCCCCTTGATGGACACTAGCACAGATACGCAGTATTTT,CASSYRPLMDTSTDTQYF
many,NA,TRBJ2-3,TRBV6-5,TGTGCCAGCAGAGAGGGGGGCGGCTCAGATACGCAGTATTTT,CASREGGGSDTQYF
many,TRBD1,TRBJ1-5,TRBV20-1,TGCAGTGCTGGTGTGGTTCCTGGACAGGGTGGCAATCAGCCCCAGCATTTT,CSAGVVPGQGGNQPQHF